Following are 9 T cell receptor beta chains from one sample sequenced in a study of OX40 agonist ivuxolimab in advanced cancers. Receptor libraries were prepared by the immunoSEQ multiplex PCR assay. TCRdb's version of the immuneACCESS table is confined to in-frame rearrangements and falls short of the full clone set. An unresolved V gene accounts for under half of the shortfall where checked; the remainder is of unknown origin. Within this sample are about 60,000 clones, with around 87% of them counted one time only. The ten top clones hold 15% to 20% of the sample. Specimen: CD4+ or CD8+ T cells sorted from blood, collected in a trial of the OX40 agonist ivuxolimab. The source is an adult with an advanced solid tumor such as melanoma, head and neck, liver or kidney cancer.

For the CDR3, the DNA is TGTGCCAGTACCGGAACCCACAGCTTTAACACTGAAGCTTTCTTT. It is translated as CASTGTHSFNTEAFF. The genes are TRBV19 and TRBJ1-1, with D hard to call. CDR1 LNHDA and CDR2 SQIVND come from the germline V gene (reference sequence). The CDR3 consists of 15 residues. V was trimmed by 7 bases and J by 2 bases, leaving 17 bases between them.

This clone was detected only a few times. The rearrangement joins TRBV5-5 to TRBJ2-7; perhaps D is TRBD1 or TRBD2 (7 bases each). Germline loops: CDR1 SGHKS, CDR2 YYEKEE (reference sequence). Trimming cost V 5 bases and J 2 bases, with 20 bases left between them. This CDR3 has 16 residues. The CDR3 loop is CASRTGGTAGPYEQYF. In DNA, the CDR3 is TGTGCCAGCAGAACCGGGGGGACAGCCGGGCCCTACGAGCAGTACTTC.

The chain recombines TRBV19 with TRBJ1-5; D ambiguous. The germline V and J ends were trimmed by 7 bases and 3 bases, with 13 bases remaining between them. Germline lookup yields CDR1 LNHDA and CDR2 SQIVND (reference sequence). The CDR3 has 14 residues. In nucleotides, the CDR3 is TGTGCCAGTACTATCCGGGGTCTCAATCAGCCCCAGCATTTT. This sequence encodes CASTIRGLNQPQHF.

The V gene is TRBV5-1, the J gene TRBJ2-1, with 7 bases lining up with TRBD2. The junction had 6 bases not matched to a gene; V was cut back by 4 bases and J by 5 bases. In germline, CDR1 is SGHRS, CDR2 YFSETQ. The length of the CDR3 is 14 residues. CDR3 amino acids: CASSRGGMDNEQFF. CDR3 nucleotide sequence: TGCGCCAGCAGCCGGGGAGGGATGGACAATGAGCAGTTCTTC.

The chain recombines TRBV6-5 with TRBJ1-3; D is unresolved. This CDR3 comprises 16 residues. CDR1 is MNHEY and CDR2 is SVGAGI in the germline V gene. Trimming left V 0 bases short and J 0 bases short, with 9 bases between. CDR3 sequence (DNA): TGTGCCAGCAGTTACTCGAGACACCACTCTGGAAACACCATATATTTT. Its translation: CASSYSRHHSGNTIYF.

V and J are TRBV30 and TRBJ2-2, with D perhaps matching TRBD1 or TRBD2 (6 bases each). V was pared by 0 bases and J by 9 bases, with 14 bases between. The CDR3 loop spans 14 amino acids. Germline V lookup: CDR1 GTSNPN, CDR2 SVGIG (reference sequence). The chain's CDR3 is CAWSVPGARWELFF. DNA of the CDR3: TGTGCCTGGAGTGTTCCGGGGGCGAGGTGGGAGCTGTTTTTT. Filled out from reference TRBV30 and TRBJ2-2, the complete variable domain reads SQTIHQWPATLVQPVGSPLSLECTVEGTSNPNLYWYRQAAGRGLQLLFYSVGIGQISSEVPQNLSASRPQDRQFILSSKKLLLSDSGFYLCAWSVPGARWELFFGEGSRLTVL.

The rearrangement uses TRBV7-3 and TRBJ2-2; 14 bases fit TRBD2. Germline CDR1 SGHTA, CDR2 FQGTGA. This CDR3 is 17 amino acids long. Germline trimming cut 6 bases from V and 0 bases from J; bases unmatched to any gene: 3. In nucleotides, the CDR3 is TGTGCCAGCAGACGGACTAGCGGGAGGTCGAACACCGGGGAGCTGTTTTTT. Amino acid sequence: CASRRTSGRSNTGELFF. Drawing the rest from reference TRBV7-3 and TRBJ2-2, the complete variable domain is GAGVSQTPSNKVTEKGKYVELRCDPISGHTALYWYRQSLGQGPEFLIYFQGTGAADDSGLPNDRFFAVRPEGSVSTLKIQRTERGDSAVYLCASRRTSGRSNTGELFFGEGSRLTVL.

The chain has TRBV9 and TRBJ2-3, with 10 positions matching TRBD1. The CDR3 consists of 16 residues. The junction had 8 bases not matched to a gene; V was cut back by 3 bases and J by 4 bases. Germline V gene lookup returns CDR1 SGDLS and CDR2 YYNGEE. Written as DNA, the CDR3 is TGTGCCAGCAGCGCGACAGGGGGCGAGGGCGCAGATACGCAGTATTTT. Encoded protein: CASSATGGEGADTQYF.

J is TRBJ2-7 and V is TRBV19; D uncertain. Germline V gene sequence: CDR1 LNHDA, CDR2 SQIVND (reference sequence). V was trimmed by 7 bases and J by 6 bases, leaving 10 bases between them. The CDR3 consists of 11 residues. DNA for the CDR3: TGTGCCAGTACCCGCGTGCCCGAGCAGTACTTC. It yields the protein CASTRVPEQYF.